The entry below describes one TCR beta chain. This clone was detected only once. Its antigen has not been determined. Base qualities are not at hand, and no much larger clone is one base apart. This record comes from a study of T cell responses to AZD1222 COVID-19 vaccine (dated by TCRdb to the early 2020s). Regarding the research as a whole: TCR sequencing covered roughly 230 trial participants: 207 given two doses of AZD1222 and 26 given two doses of MenACWY control vaccine. Trial participants were enrolled by age into 18-55, 56-69 and 70-plus year subgroups, with roughly 160, 29 and 62 TCR-sequenced participants respectively. Overall study results and their limits: After two AZD1222 doses, spike-specific TCR breadth and depth were significantly higher than at day 0 and than in MenACWY recipients. In the small 56-69-year group, the increase in depth fell short of significance, most likely because of low power. Reportedly, close to half of the unique spike-specific TCRs recognized epitopes lying outside the regions that are mutated in the B.1.351 and B.1.1.7 variants. Because no samples from the day 14 peak response were available, repertoires could be characterized only after the peak T cell response. Conclusions about previously exposed vaccinees were limited because only six or seven AZD1222 recipients were SARS-CoV-2 seropositive at baseline. Most participants were white British and females outnumbered males, and the authors suggested that clonal diversity may have been underestimated. The whole spike protein was spanned by vaccine-associated CD4 TCRs, and dominant responses were seen in regions 160-218 and 743-854.

The CDR3 regions of human TCRbeta chains were analyzed by immunosequencing. Processing in the source paper ran as follows. Repertoire TCRs were matched against a reference library of SARS-CoV-2-specific TCRs generated with the MIRA antigen-specificity platform. Breadth was defined as the fraction of unique TCRs that were SARS-CoV-2-associated. Depth was defined as the fraction of total T cells that were SARS-CoV-2-associated. Using the MIRA data, each spike-specific TCR was assigned both to the spike region to which the TCR was reactive and to a CD4 or CD8 class. Log10-transformed breadth and depth values were compared by one-way ANOVA with Sidak's multiple comparisons tests. TCRdb mirrors the immuneACCESS table, restricted to in-frame sequences. Some clones are absent from its copies; in checked studies, under half trace to an unresolved V gene, and the reason for the others is unknown. V and J calls plus clone size are reproduced from that table; the DNA served to infer D and trimming. The sample data list fewer than 80,000 clones, and 70% to 80% of these were observed just once. The ten top clones hold roughly 21% of the sample.

Reading the label with the study, this specimen's time point is: baseline before first vaccination. In light of the paper, this sample's treatment or condition label describes: meningococcal conjugate vaccine given as trial control. Vaccinee samples came from UK trials COV001 and COV002, including a single-blind randomized controlled phase 2/3 trial of AZD1222 (ChAdOx1 nCoV-19) in healthy adults. For TCRbeta chain sequencing, PBMC samples were collected from trial participants at day 0 and at day 28 after the second dose. The germline V gene provides CDR1 MDHEN and CDR2 SYDVKM. The CDR3 measures 14 amino acids from cysteine to phenylalanine. Of the read, only the CDR3 DNA is kept; its 42 bases are in frame from base 1. The V end loses 3 bases and the J end loses 0 bases, and a stretch of 8 bases separates them.

The clonotype comes from an adult in good health. Specimen: peripheral blood, collected on day 0 of MenACWY control vaccination. The rearranged segments are TRBV28 and TRBJ1-1, with no confident D gene call. CDR3 sequence: CASSFRALNTEAFF. The DNA sequence is TGTGCCAGCAGTTTTAGGGCACTGAACACTGAAGCTTTCTTT.